Below, one T cell receptor beta chain is given with its context. No antigen is known for it. The sample belongs to a study of graft-versus-host responses after intestinal transplantation. Overall study: Isolated intestinal, liver-intestinal, or multivisceral transplants had been given to the recipients. Anti-thymocyte globulin induction was given to all recipients, followed by tacrolimus and steroids for around three years. Study-wide results and limits: Among circulating GvH clones, peak levels were associated with early post-transplant declines in HvG clones. Recipient marrow held GvH clones, some first seen in ileum or blood.

Sequencing used immunoSEQ multiplex PCR; TCRdb keeps in-frame clones, though not all of them. The sample holds some 140,000 clones; 85% to 95% are singletons and the top ten take over 0.15%. J gave up 1 base and V 6 bases, and 6 bases lay outside the gene matches. The CDR3 sequence is 15 residues long. CDR1 is MNHEY, CDR2 SVGAGI, per germline. The receptor comes from a human donor who received an intestinal transplant. Here the sequenced sample was unstimulated CD4+ T cells sorted from spleen or lymph node cells, taken before intestinal transplant. The chain is built from TRBV6-5 and TRBJ2-3, with 8 bases that match TRBD2. CDR3 nucleotide sequence: TGTGCCAGCAGCCGGCCCGGGGGGGGCACAGATACGCAGTATTTT. Protein: CASSRPGGGTDTQYF.